The following is a T cell receptor beta chain sequence with its context. This sample was taken from a study of T cells in Graves' hyperthyroidism and ophthalmopathy. The germline CDR1 and CDR2 sequences are DFQATT and SNEGSKA (reference sequence). CDR3 length equals 17 residues. J lost 2 bases, V lost 4 bases, and 10 bases had no gene match. Amplification of TCR beta CDR3 regions was performed using RNA transcripts as template. First-round RT-PCR of the TCR CDR3 relied on the HTBI primer set. TCRdb re-called the multiplex PCR reads with MiXCR, one entry per CDR3 protein. The table records around 300,000 distinct CDR3 sequences, roughly 14% of them present only once. Blood was sampled at initial diagnosis of hyperthyroidism, prior to onset of any ophthalmopathy symptoms.

Source material: blood. This sequence originates from a woman aged 25 to 39 with Graves' hyperthyroidism that later progressed to Graves' ophthalmopathy. This rearrangement joins TRBV20-1 to TRBJ2-5; 13 nucleotides agree with TRBD2. The CDR3 coding sequence is TGCAGTGCTACGGTCGGGACTAGCGGGACGGGGCAAGAGACCCAGTACTTC. This encodes CSATVGTSGTGQETQYF.